The rows below give T cell receptor beta chains drawn from one sample of a study of T cells after yellow fever vaccination. TCRdb reprocessed the 5' RACE reads with MiXCR, giving one entry per CDR3 protein. The repertoire holds 150,000 to 200,000 distinct CDR3 sequences, with about 11% as singletons. Material: CD8+ T cells sorted from PBMCs, obtained 15 days after the yellow fever booster vaccination. These receptors were taken from a man younger than 30 who received the YFV17D yellow fever vaccine. Each CDR3 is given with its conserved first and last residue. The order of the fields is V gene, clone size, D gene, J gene, CDR3 protein, CDR3 DNA. The D gene is left open where the match is weak. Not all rows give a size; the values are once, few, many and, for expanded clones, a class.

TRBV5-1,-,-,TRBJ2-1,CASSSWSNNEQFF,TGCGCCAGCAGCTCCTGGTCCAACAATGAGCAGTTCTTC
TRBV28,many,-,TRBJ2-5,CASSPTSPGETQYF,TGTGCCAGCAGCCCCACATCCCCGGGGGAGACCCAGTACTTC
TRBV27,few,TRBD1,TRBJ1-5,CASSLSGQGGNQPQHF,TGTGCCAGCAGTTTATCGGGACAGGGTGGGAATCAGCCCCAGCATTTT
TRBV7-9,few,-,TRBJ2-5,CASRIVSVETQYF,TGTGCCAGCAGAATCGTTTCCGTCGAGACCCAGTACTTC
TRBV24-1,-,-,TRBJ2-1,CATRGPSSYNEQFF,TGTGCCACCAGGGGACCGAGCTCCTACAATGAGCAGTTCTTC
TRBV4-3,-,-,TRBJ2-3,CASSQEVVRDTQYF,TGCGCCAGCAGCCAAGAGGTTGTGAGAGATACGCAGTATTTT
TRBV27,few,TRBD1,TRBJ2-2,CASSPRPDRGAGELFF,TGTGCCAGCAGTCCGCGCCCGGACAGGGGAGCCGGGGAGCTGTTTTTT
TRBV5-1,many,TRBD1,TRBJ2-1,CASSWTGGTYNEQFF,TGCGCCAGCAGCTGGACAGGGGGCACCTACAATGAGCAGTTCTTC
TRBV7-3,-,-,TRBJ1-1,CASSLDWGGLNTEAFF,TGTGCCAGCAGCTTAGACTGGGGAGGGTTGAACACTGAAGCTTTCTTT
TRBV9,few,TRBD2,TRBJ2-7,CASSAVSGGEQYF,TGTGCCAGCAGCGCCGTAAGCGGGGGGGAGCAGTACTTC
TRBV4-1,few,-,TRBJ1-5,CASSPRGGNQPQHF,TGCGCCAGCAGCCCACGAGGGGGGAATCAGCCCCAGCATTTT
TRBV30,few,TRBD2,TRBJ2-7,CAWSRDYAGLEQYF,TGTGCCTGGAGCCGGGACTATGCGGGGCTCGAGCAGTACTTC
TRBV27,-,TRBD2,TRBJ2-3,CASRVTPGLEADTQYF,TGTGCCAGCAGAGTCACTCCGGGACTAGAAGCAGATACGCAGTATTTT
TRBV4-1,few,-,TRBJ1-1,CASSRHAEAFF,TGCGCCAGCAGCAGACACGCTGAAGCTTTCTTT
TRBV4-1,-,-,TRBJ1-6,CASSQDRNRDYSPLHF,TGCGCCAGCAGCCAAGATCGAAACAGGGACTATTCACCCCTCCACTTT
TRBV13,-,-,TRBJ2-2,CASRFAGTGELFF,TGTGCCAGCAGATTCGCTGGCACCGGGGAGCTGTTTTTT
TRBV20-1,few,TRBD1,TRBJ1-1,CSARDNNNRDRGYDRTEAFF,TGCAGTGCTAGAGACAATAACAACCGGGACAGGGGATATGATCGAACTGAAGCTTTCTTT
TRBV5-1,many,TRBD1,TRBJ2-7,CASNPRDRGLYEQYF,TGCGCCAGCAACCCGCGGGACAGGGGGTTGTACGAGCAGTACTTC
TRBV28,few,-,TRBJ2-3,CASSLSASTDTQYF,TGTGCCAGCAGTTTAAGTGCTAGCACAGATACGCAGTATTTT
TRBV6-2/TRBV6-3,-,TRBD1,TRBJ2-3,CASSYSTSGQGRDTQYF,TGTGCCAGCAGTTACTCGACCTCGGGACAGGGTCGGGATACGCAGTATTTT
TRBV5-1,-,TRBD1,TRBJ2-2,CASSLMDRTDNTGELFF,TGCGCCAGCAGCTTGATGGACAGGACTGACAACACCGGGGAGCTGTTTTTT
TRBV5-4,many,TRBD2,TRBJ2-5,CASSASGGGLQETQYF,TGTGCCAGCAGCGCTAGCGGGGGGGGGCTACAAGAGACCCAGTACTTC
TRBV12-5,-,TRBD2,TRBJ2-7,CASGGAGLAYEQYF,TGTGCTAGTGGGGGAGCGGGGCTAGCCTACGAGCAGTACTTC
TRBV29-1,many,-,TRBJ2-1,CSVGQGEDNEQFF,TGCAGCGTTGGCCAGGGTGAGGACAATGAGCAGTTCTTC
TRBV13,few,TRBD2,TRBJ2-5,CASSLLLAGGGETQYF,TGTGCCAGCAGCCTACTCCTAGCGGGGGGAGGAGAGACCCAGTACTTC
TRBV6-1,few,TRBD1,TRBJ2-2,CASEDKTGANTGELFF,TGTGCCAGCGAGGATAAGACAGGGGCGAACACCGGGGAGCTGTTTTTT
TRBV12-3/TRBV12-4,few,-,TRBJ1-5,CASSFHEGRQPQHF,TGTGCCAGCAGTTTCCATGAAGGCCGTCAGCCCCAGCATTTT
TRBV29-1,-,-,TRBJ2-7,CSALPRDAYEQYF,TGCAGCGCTCTTCCCCGGGACGCCTACGAGCAGTACTTC
TRBV6-5,few,-,TRBJ2-5,CASSYQTGSQETQYF,TGTGCCAGCAGTTACCAGACAGGCAGCCAAGAGACCCAGTACTTC
TRBV15,few,TRBD1,TRBJ2-3,CATSLRQGLSDTQYF,TGTGCCACCAGCTTGCGACAGGGATTATCAGATACGCAGTATTTT
TRBV4-3,-,-,TRBJ2-1,CASSLRTPTYNEQFF,TGCGCCAGCAGCCTAAGGACACCTACCTACAATGAGCAGTTCTTC
TRBV6-5,-,-,TRBJ2-1,CASSYYPGNEQFF,TGTGCCAGCAGTTACTACCCCGGGAATGAGCAGTTCTTC
TRBV6-2/TRBV6-3,few,TRBD1,TRBJ2-6,CASSEDRASGANVLTF,TGTGCCAGCAGTGAAGACAGGGCCTCTGGGGCCAACGTCCTGACTTTC
TRBV5-5,-,-,TRBJ2-7,CASSSGTARDEQYF,TGTGCCAGCAGCTCCGGGACCGCCCGGGACGAGCAGTACTTC
TRBV9,many,TRBD1,TRBJ2-7,CASSAGDSSYEQYF,TGTGCCAGCAGCGCCGGGGACAGCTCCTACGAGCAGTACTTC
TRBV5-5,many,-,TRBJ1-2,CASSLDSYGYTF,TGTGCCAGCAGCTTGGACAGCTATGGCTACACCTTC
TRBV7-8,few,TRBD2,TRBJ2-1,CASKLAGGLSSYNEQFF,TGTGCCAGTAAACTAGCGGGGGGGCTGAGCTCCTACAATGAGCAGTTCTTC
TRBV5-6,few,TRBD2,TRBJ2-2,CASSFRLAGRRGELFF,TGTGCCAGCAGCTTCCGACTAGCGGGGCGCAGGGGGGAGCTGTTTTTT
TRBV6-6,many,-,TRBJ2-5,CASSYGSYGQETQYF,TGTGCCAGCAGTTACGGGTCCTATGGGCAAGAGACCCAGTACTTC
TRBV7-9,few,-,TRBJ1-1,CASSFSDEAFF,TGTGCCAGCAGCTTTTCAGATGAAGCTTTCTTT
TRBV12-3/TRBV12-4,many,-,TRBJ2-7,CASRHGAEQYF,TGTGCCAGCCGACATGGGGCCGAGCAGTACTTC
TRBV6-5,-,-,TRBJ1-2,CASSPGPGLSNYGYTF,TGTGCCAGCAGTCCCGGTCCGGGCTTGAGTAACTATGGCTACACCTTC
TRBV29-1,-,TRBD2,TRBJ2-1,CMVAGAGNEQFF,TGCATGGTAGCGGGGGCAGGAAATGAGCAGTTCTTC
TRBV5-4,few,-,TRBJ2-5,CASSPEMEETQYF,TGTGCCAGCAGCCCGGAGATGGAAGAGACCCAGTACTTC
TRBV29-1,few,-,TRBJ2-1,CSVEKLNSYNEQFF,TGCAGCGTTGAAAAACTCAACTCCTACAATGAGCAGTTCTTC
TRBV21-1,few,-,TRBJ2-5,CASSKGGETETPPTQETQYF,TGTGCCAGCAGCAAAGGAGGGGAGACAGAGACGCCACCGACCCAAGAGACCCAGTACTTC
TRBV4-1,-,-,TRBJ2-1,CASSQSPPGSYNEQFF,TGCGCCAGCAGCCAATCCCCACCGGGGTCCTACAATGAGCAGTTCTTC
TRBV29-1,few,-,TRBJ1-1,CSVQQGSTEAFF,TGCAGCGTTCAACAGGGAAGCACTGAAGCTTTCTTT
TRBV4-1,few,-,TRBJ1-1,CASSRPGRMNTEAFF,TGCGCCAGCAGCCGACCAGGACGGATGAACACTGAAGCTTTCTTT
TRBV13,few,-,TRBJ2-5,CASSLLQTQETQYF,TGTGCCAGCAGCTTGCTACAAACCCAAGAGACCCAGTACTTC